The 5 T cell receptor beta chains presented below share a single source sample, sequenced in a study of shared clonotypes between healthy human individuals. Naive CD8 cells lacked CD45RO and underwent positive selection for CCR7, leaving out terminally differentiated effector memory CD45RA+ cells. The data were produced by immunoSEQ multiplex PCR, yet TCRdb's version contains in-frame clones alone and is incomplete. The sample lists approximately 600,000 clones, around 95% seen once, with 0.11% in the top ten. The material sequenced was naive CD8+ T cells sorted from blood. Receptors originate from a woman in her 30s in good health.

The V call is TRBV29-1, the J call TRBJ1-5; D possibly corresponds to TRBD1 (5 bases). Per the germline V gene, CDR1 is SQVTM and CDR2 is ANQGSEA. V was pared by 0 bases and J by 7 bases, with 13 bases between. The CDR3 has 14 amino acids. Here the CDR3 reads CSVEDEGKGQPQHF. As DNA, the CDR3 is TGCAGCGTTGAAGACGAGGGGAAAGGGCAGCCCCAGCATTTT.

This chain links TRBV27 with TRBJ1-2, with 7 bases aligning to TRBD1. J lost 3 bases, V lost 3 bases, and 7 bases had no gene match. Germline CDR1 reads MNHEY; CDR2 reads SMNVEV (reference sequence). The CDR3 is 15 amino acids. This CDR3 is CASSFRQGHYYGYTF. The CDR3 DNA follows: TGTGCCAGCAGTTTCCGACAGGGTCATTACTATGGCTACACCTTC.

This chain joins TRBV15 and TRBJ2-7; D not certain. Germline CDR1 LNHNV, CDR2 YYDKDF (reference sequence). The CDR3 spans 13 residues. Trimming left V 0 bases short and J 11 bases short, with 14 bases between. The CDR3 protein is CATSRDLGDREYF. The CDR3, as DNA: TGTGCCACCAGCAGAGATCTTGGGGATCGAGAGTACTTC.

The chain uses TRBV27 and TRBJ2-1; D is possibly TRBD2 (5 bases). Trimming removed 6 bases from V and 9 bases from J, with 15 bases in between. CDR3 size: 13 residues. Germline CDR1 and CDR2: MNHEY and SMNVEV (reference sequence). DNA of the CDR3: TGTGCCAGCAGGGGAGACTTCCTCCGTGAGCAGTTCTTC. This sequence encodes CASRGDFLREQFF.

The CDR3 DNA follows: TGTGCCAGCAGCGCGACCCAGAGGAGCAATCAGCCCCAGCATTTT. Translation: CASSATQRSNQPQHF. V usage is TRBV2 and J usage is TRBJ1-5; D gene ambiguous. The V gene lost 6 bases and the J gene lost 1 base, with 13 bases spanning the gap. Germline CDR1 reads SNHLY; CDR2 reads FYNNEI. The CDR3 extends over 15 amino acids.